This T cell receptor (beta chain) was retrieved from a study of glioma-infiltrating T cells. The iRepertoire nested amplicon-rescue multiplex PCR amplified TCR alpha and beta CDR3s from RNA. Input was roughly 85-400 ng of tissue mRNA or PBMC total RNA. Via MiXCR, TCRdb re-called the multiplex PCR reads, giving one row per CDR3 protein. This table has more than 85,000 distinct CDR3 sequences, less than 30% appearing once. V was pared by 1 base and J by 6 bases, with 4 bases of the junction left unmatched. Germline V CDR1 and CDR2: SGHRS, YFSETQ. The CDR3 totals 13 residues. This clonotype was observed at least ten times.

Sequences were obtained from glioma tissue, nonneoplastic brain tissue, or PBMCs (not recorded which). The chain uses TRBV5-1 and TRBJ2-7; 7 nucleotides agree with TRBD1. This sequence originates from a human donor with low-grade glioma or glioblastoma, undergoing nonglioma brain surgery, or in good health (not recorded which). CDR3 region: CASSLTGDGEQYF. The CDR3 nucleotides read TGCGCCAGCAGCTTGACAGGGGACGGCGAGCAGTACTTC. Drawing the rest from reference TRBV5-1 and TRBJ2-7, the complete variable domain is KAGVTQTPRYLIKTRGQQVTLSCSPISGHRSVSWYQQTPGQGLQFLFEYFSETQRNKGNFPGRFSGRQFSNSRSEMNVSTLELGDSALYLCASSLTGDGEQYFGPGTRLTVT.